These T cell receptor beta chains were read from a single sample in a study of blood T cell repertoires in COVID-19. Sequencing was performed with immunoSEQ multiplex PCR; in TCRdb, only in-frame clones are kept and a portion is missing. The sample consists of about 230,000 clones, 70% to 90% of them appearing once. Sequencing used peripheral blood. All receptors derive from a woman aged 18 to 35 who had recovered from COVID-19. The CDR3 runs from the conserved cysteine through the conserved F or W. D genes are given only for firm matches. Rows may omit the clone size; those that give it use once, few, many or a size class.

V,D,length,size,J,DNA,CDR3
TRBV12-3/TRBV12-4,-,12,-,TRBJ2-1,TGTGCCAGCAGCTGGACAGAGAATGAGCAGTTCTTC,CASSWTENEQFF
TRBV14,TRBD2,14,-,TRBJ2-1,TGTGCCAGCAGCCAAGTGGGAGGGTACAATGAGCAGTTCTTC,CASSQVGGYNEQFF
TRBV25-1,-,14,-,TRBJ2-3,TGTGCCAGCAGTCAGCCGACAGTCACAGATACGCAGTATTTT,CASSQPTVTDTQYF
TRBV25-1,TRBD1,16,-,TRBJ2-7,TGTGCCAGCAGTGAGCTTCGACAGGGGAAGATGTACGAGCAGTACTTC,CASSELRQGKMYEQYF
TRBV29-1,-,15,once,TRBJ2-4,TGCAGCGTTGAAGGACCGGGACAAGCCAAAAACATTCAGTACTTC,CSVEGPGQAKNIQYF
TRBV4-2,TRBD1,17,-,TRBJ1-5,TGTGCCAGCAGCCAAGATATGGTGCAGGGGGGATATCAGCCCCAGCATTTT,CASSQDMVQGGYQPQHF
TRBV6-2/TRBV6-3,TRBD2,17,-,TRBJ2-1,TGTGCCAGCAGTCGGCTCCCCGGGACTAGTGTCCCACATGAGCAGTTCTTC,CASSRLPGTSVPHEQFF
TRBV9,TRBD1,13,few,TRBJ1-6,TGTGCCAGCAGTCGGCCAGGGGGCTCACCCCTCCACTTT,CASSRPGGSPLHF
TRBV25-1,-,13,-,TRBJ1-2,TGTGCCAGCAGTGAATCGGCGGATTATGGCTACACCTTC,CASSESADYGYTF
TRBV7-3,-,16,-,TRBJ2-1,TGTGCCAGCAGCGTCGGGACTCTCAGCTCCTACAATGAGCAGTTCTTC,CASSVGTLSSYNEQFF
TRBV18,-,16,-,TRBJ2-6,TGTGCCAGCTCACCAACGGGAGTCTCTGGGGCCAACGTCCTGACTTTC,CASSPTGVSGANVLTF
TRBV5-6,-,14,-,TRBJ2-7,TGTGCCAGCAGCTTCAGGAACAATGCCTACGAGCAGTACTTC,CASSFRNNAYEQYF
TRBV6-1,-,12,-,TRBJ2-7,TGTGCCAGCAGTGAGGCAGCGTACGAGCAGTACTTC,CASSEAAYEQYF
TRBV6-1,TRBD1,13,-,TRBJ1-2,TGTGCCAGCAGCCGGGACAGATCCTATGGCTACACCTTC,CASSRDRSYGYTF
TRBV5-8,-,14,-,TRBJ2-1,TGTGCCAGCAGCGCGGACAACTCCTACAATGAGCAGTTCTTC,CASSADNSYNEQFF
TRBV9,TRBD2,12,-,TRBJ2-3,TGTGCCAGCTCCGGGGGAGGGGATACGCAGTATTTT,CASSGGGDTQYF
TRBV2,TRBD1,15,-,TRBJ1-4,TGTGCCAGCAGAGGGACAGGGTTGGATAATGAAAAACTGTTTTTT,CASRGTGLDNEKLFF
TRBV12-5,-,12,once,TRBJ1-1,TGTGCTAGTGTCCTAGGCTACACTGAAGCTTTCTTT,CASVLGYTEAFF
TRBV18,TRBD1,17,-,TRBJ1-1,TGTGCCAGCTCACCACCTAGACAGGGAGAGGGGAACACTGAAGCTTTCTTT,CASSPPRQGEGNTEAFF
TRBV28,TRBD1,14,-,TRBJ2-7,TGTGCCAGCAGACCACCCGGGACAGGCTACGAGCAGTACTTC,CASRPPGTGYEQYF
TRBV6-1,TRBD2,16,once,TRBJ2-7,TGTGCCAGCAGTGAATGGACTAGCGGGAGGGCACACGAGCAGTACTTC,CASSEWTSGRAHEQYF
TRBV7-2,TRBD1,14,few,TRBJ1-2,TGTGCCAGCAGTTCGGGACAGGGCGACTATGGCTACACCTTC,CASSSGQGDYGYTF
TRBV13,-,14,-,TRBJ1-1,TGTGCCAGCAGCCCCTCACCGGGATACACTGAAGCTTTCTTT,CASSPSPGYTEAFF
TRBV7-3,-,15,-,TRBJ1-1,TGTGCCAGCAGCCCAGACCGGGGAGGGGAAACTGAAGCTTTCTTT,CASSPDRGGETEAFF
TRBV10-3,TRBD1,19,once,TRBJ2-6,TGTGCCATCAGTGAGTTTAGGGGACAGGGGGCTTTTGGGGCCAACGTCCTGACTTTC,CAISEFRGQGAFGANVLTF
TRBV5-6,TRBD2,13,-,TRBJ2-3,TGTGCCAGCAGCATCTGGACTAGCGGGAGACCGTATTTT,CASSIWTSGRPYF
TRBV5-4,-,14,-,TRBJ1-1,TGTGCCAGCAGCTTGGAACAGGGTCGGCCTGAAGCTTTCTTT,CASSLEQGRPEAFF
TRBV19,TRBD1,15,few,TRBJ2-2,TGTGCCAGTAGGGGGACAGGGGGTTCCACCGGGGAGCTGTTTTTT,CASRGTGGSTGELFF
TRBV7-2,-,14,-,TRBJ1-1,TGTGCCAGCAGCTTAGGAAGGTGGGAGACTGAAGCTTTCTTT,CASSLGRWETEAFF
TRBV19,-,14,-,TRBJ2-7,TGTGCCAGTAGTATAGGGACGGGAACCTACGAGCAGTACTTC,CASSIGTGTYEQYF
TRBV19,-,13,once,TRBJ2-5,TGTGCCAGTTCACAGGGTCTGGTTGAGACCCAGTACTTC,CASSQGLVETQYF
TRBV6-1,TRBD2,17,once,TRBJ2-3,TGTGCCAGCAGTGAAACCGGACTAGCGGCTTTCACAGATACGCAGTATTTT,CASSETGLAAFTDTQYF
TRBV7-9,-,11,-,TRBJ1-2,TGTGCCAGCAGCCGAGGCTATGGCTACACCTTC,CASSRGYGYTF
TRBV27,TRBD2,13,-,TRBJ2-7,TGTGCCAGCAGTTCGGGAGGATCTTACGAGCAGTACTTC,CASSSGGSYEQYF
TRBV9,-,13,-,TRBJ2-1,TGTGCCAGCAGCGCCCAGGTTAACAATGAGCAGTTCTTC,CASSAQVNNEQFF
TRBV6-4,-,18,-,TRBJ2-2,TGTGCCAGCAGTGACTCCAAGGGGAGGACGTATAACACCGGGGAGCTGTTTTTT,CASSDSKGRTYNTGELFF
TRBV7-2,TRBD2,16,-,TRBJ2-7,TGTGCCAGCAGCTTACGTAGGGGAGGGAGCTCCTACGAGCAGTACTTC,CASSLRRGGSSYEQYF
TRBV5-4,-,16,-,TRBJ1-3,TGTGCCAGCAGCTTGTATGGGGGCGCTTCTGGAAACACCATATATTTT,CASSLYGGASGNTIYF